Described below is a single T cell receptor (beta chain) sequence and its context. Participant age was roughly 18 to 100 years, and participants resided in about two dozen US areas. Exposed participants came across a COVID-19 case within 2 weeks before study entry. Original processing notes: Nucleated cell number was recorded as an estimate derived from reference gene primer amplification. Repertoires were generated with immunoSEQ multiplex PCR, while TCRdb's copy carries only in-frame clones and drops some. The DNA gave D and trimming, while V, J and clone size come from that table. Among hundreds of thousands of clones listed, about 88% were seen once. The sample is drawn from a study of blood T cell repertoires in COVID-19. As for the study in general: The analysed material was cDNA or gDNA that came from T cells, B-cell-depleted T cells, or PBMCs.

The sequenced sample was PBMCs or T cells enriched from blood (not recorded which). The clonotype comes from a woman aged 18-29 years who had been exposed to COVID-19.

CDR3 coding DNA: TGTGCCAGCTCCGCCCCGGGACAGGCGAACTACAATGAGCAGTTCTTC. This encodes CASSAPGQANYNEQFF. The genes are TRBV18 and TRBJ2-1; 8 bases are a match to TRBD1. The V gene end was trimmed by 6 bases and the J gene end by 3 bases; junction bases not matched to a gene: 10. CDR3 length equals 16 residues. Looked up from germline, CDR1 is KGHSH and CDR2 is LQKENI.